Presented here are 17 T cell receptor beta chains from one specimen sequenced in a study of blood T cell repertoires in COVID-19 (dated by TCRdb to 2020 to 2022). The library was obtained by the immunoSEQ multiplex PCR assay. In TCRdb, the immuneACCESS table is reduced to in-frame sequences with V and J assigned. These tables do not hold every clone; where another copy was compared, an unresolved V gene accounts for under half, and the others remain unexplained. The sample contains around 100,000 clones, around nine tenths of them found a single time. Of the sample, about 4.5% is held by the ten largest clones. What was sequenced was peripheral blood. These receptor sequences come from a man aged 35-49 years with acute or convalescent COVID-19.

In this sample, this clone turned up many times. The chain carries TRBV3-1 (or the pseudogene TRBV3-2) and TRBJ2-2; 8 bases agree with TRBD1. V lost 0 bases, J lost 4 bases, and 16 bases stayed unmatched. This CDR3 is 20 amino acids long. CDR1 is LGHDT and CDR2 is YNNKEL in the germline V gene (reference sequence). CDR3: CASSQDGWAGGALGTGELFF. CDR3 in DNA: TGTGCCAGCAGCCAAGATGGGTGGGCAGGGGGCGCGTTGGGCACCGGGGAGCTGTTTTTT.

This clone has just a few counts. The chain carries TRBV11-1 and TRBJ1-2; the D is unclear. Trimming took off 1 base at V and 6 bases at J, with 9 bases between the two ends. This CDR3 spans 13 amino acids. From germline, CDR1 is SGHAT and CDR2 FQDESV (reference sequence). The CDR3 nucleotides are TGTGCCAGCAGCTTAGAGGCGAGGAATGGCTACACCTTC. It encodes CASSLEARNGYTF.

The chain carries TRBV11-2 and TRBJ2-7; the match to TRBD2 covers 11 bases. The CDR3 is 17 residues long. V trimming: 0 bases; J trimming: 4 bases; junction bases outside the gene matches: 8. Germline lookup yields CDR1 SGHAT and CDR2 FQNNGV. CDR3 in amino acids: CASSLDLPGLAAYEQYF. CDR3 coding DNA: TGTGCCAGCAGCTTAGATCTCCCGGGACTAGCGGCATACGAGCAGTACTTC.

This clone was counted only a few times. The chain recombines TRBV14 with TRBJ2-5; 7 bases fit TRBD1. The CDR3 is 16 amino acids. Trimming removed 0 bases from V and 0 bases from J; junction bases left unmatched: 4. Germline lookup yields CDR1 SGHDN and CDR2 FVKESK. CDR3 in DNA: TGTGCCAGCAGCCAAGAAGACAGGGTAAACCAAGAGACCCAGTACTTC. Encoded protein: CASSQEDRVNQETQYF.

The chain couples TRBV6-5 to TRBJ2-7; 7 positions match TRBD1. The CDR3 covers 14 residues. Unmatched junction bases numbered 7, after V lost 5 bases and J lost 3 bases. Germline CDR1 reads MNHEY; CDR2 reads SVGAGI. For the CDR3, the DNA is TGTGCCAGCAGTCCCGGGACAGCCTTCTACGAGCAGTACTTC. It is translated as CASSPGTAFYEQYF.

This chain connects TRBV24-1 to TRBJ2-3, with D perhaps TRBD2 (5 bases). Germline V gene sequence: CDR1 KGHDR, CDR2 SFDVKD. The CDR3 extends over 14 amino acids. V was trimmed by 0 bases and J by 6 bases, leaving 9 bases between them. CDR3: CATSDLRGIDTQYF. CDR3 bases: TGTGCCACCAGTGATTTGCGAGGGATCGATACGCAGTATTTT.

V and J are TRBV6-5 and TRBJ1-1, with a tentative D call TRBD1 (5 bases). There are 14 residues in the CDR3. Germline CDR1 reads MNHEY; CDR2 reads SVGAGI. Trimming took 0 bases from V and 8 from J, leaving 13 bases between them. CDR3 sequence: CASSYSDTGPEAFF. The CDR3 DNA is TGTGCCAGCAGTTACTCGGACACCGGACCAGAAGCTTTCTTT.

The chain is built from TRBV9 and TRBJ1-6; D is unclear. V was pared by 3 bases and J by 2 bases, with 12 bases between. Germline CDR1 SGDLS, CDR2 YYNGEE. This CDR3 has 16 amino acids. CDR3 bases: TGTGCCAGCAGCGAGGTAGACTCACCCTATAATTCACCCCTCCACTTT. This codes for CASSEVDSPYNSPLHF.

The chain uses TRBV11-2 and TRBJ2-3; 9 nucleotides match TRBD2. Germline loops: CDR1 SGHAT, CDR2 FQNNGV. V was clipped by 4 bases and J by 0 bases; unmatched bases: 2. This CDR3 region has 15 residues. The CDR3 DNA reads TGTGCCAGCAGCTCTCTAGCGGGAAGCACAGATACGCAGTATTTT. Amino acids: CASSSLAGSTDTQYF.

This clone was detected only once. The chain combines TRBV29-1 with TRBJ2-1; D not resolved. Deletions cut 0 bases from V and 8 bases from J, with 11 bases between. CDR3 length: 13 residues. Per germline, CDR1 SQVTM and CDR2 ANQGSEA. The CDR3 DNA sequence: TGCAGCGTTGAAGACCCAGACAACTATGAGCAGTTCTTC. Its protein product is CSVEDPDNYEQFF.

This chain connects TRBV11-2 to TRBJ1-5; D not certain. Trimming removed 3 bases from V and 0 bases from J, with 12 bases in between. The CDR3 is made up of 16 amino acids. CDR1 is SGHAT and CDR2 is FQNNGV in the germline V gene. The CDR3: CASSLGSQYSNQPQHF. The CDR3 DNA reads TGTGCCAGCAGCTTGGGCAGTCAATATAGCAATCAGCCCCAGCATTTT.

The chain carries TRBV7-2 and TRBJ2-1; possibly TRBD2 for D (6 bases). The CDR3 contains 14 residues. V was pared by 3 bases and J by 9 bases, with 15 bases between. The germline gives CDR1 SGHTA, CDR2 FQGNSA. DNA of the CDR3: TGTGCCAGCAGCTTTAGGACTATGGGGGGTGAGCAGTTCTTC. This gives the protein CASSFRTMGGEQFF.

The gene calls are TRBV6-6 and TRBJ2-2; maybe TRBD2 (5 bases). From germline, CDR1 is MNHNY and CDR2 SVGAGI (reference sequence). The CDR3 spans 14 residues. V was cut by 4 bases and J by 4 bases, with 10 bases left in between. As DNA, the CDR3 is TGTGCCAGCAGTTTGCCGGGGAGCACCGGGGAGCTGTTTTTT. Encoded protein: CASSLPGSTGELFF.

The chain joins TRBV7-9 to TRBJ2-3; TRBD1 is a possible D gene (6 bases). The V and J ends lost 5 bases and 1 base respectively, with 16 bases between them. The CDR3 runs 16 residues. The V gene's germline CDR1 is SEHNR and CDR2 FQNEAQ (reference sequence). The CDR3 DNA reads as TGTGCCAGCAGCGCCCAACAGGGCTCGGGCACAGATACGCAGTATTTT. Amino acids: CASSAQQGSGTDTQYF.

This chain uses TRBV4-1 with TRBJ1-1, with D perhaps TRBD1 (5 bases). Germline CDR1 is MGHRA and CDR2 is YSYEKL. Trimming stripped 4 bases from V and 0 bases from J, with 12 bases between. CDR3 length equals 15 residues. CDR3 sequence: CASSLPGLLNTEAFF. The CDR3 coding sequence is TGCGCCAGCAGCCTGCCGGGACTCTTGAACACTGAAGCTTTCTTT.

This rearrangement joins TRBV6-5 to TRBJ1-1; D call uncertain. The germline V gene encodes CDR1 MNHEY and CDR2 SVGAGI. With 0 bases removed from V and 5 bases from J, the gap between germline ends came to 10 bases. The CDR3 covers 14 residues. The CDR3 nucleotides read TGTGCCAGCAGTTACTCAGGAACAGTAACTGAAGCTTTCTTT. This encodes CASSYSGTVTEAFF.

The CDR3 DNA sequence: TGTGCCAGTACCATCGCGCCCGACAGGGTTAGCGGCTACACCTTC. This translates into CASTIAPDRVSGYTF. J is TRBJ1-2 and V is TRBV19, with TRBD1 identical over 7 bases. CDR3 length equals 15 residues. J was trimmed by 8 bases and V by 7 bases; bases with no gene match: 16. Germline CDR1 and CDR2: LNHDA and SQIVND (reference sequence).